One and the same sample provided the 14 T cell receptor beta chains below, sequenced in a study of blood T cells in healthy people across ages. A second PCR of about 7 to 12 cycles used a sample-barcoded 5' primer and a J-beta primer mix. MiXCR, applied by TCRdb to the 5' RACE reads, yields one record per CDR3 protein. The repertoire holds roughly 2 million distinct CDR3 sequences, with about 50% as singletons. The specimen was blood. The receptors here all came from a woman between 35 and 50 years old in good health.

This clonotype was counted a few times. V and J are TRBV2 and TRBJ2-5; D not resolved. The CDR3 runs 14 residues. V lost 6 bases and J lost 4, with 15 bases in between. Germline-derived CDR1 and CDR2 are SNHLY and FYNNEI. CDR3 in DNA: TGTGCCAGCAGCGTGGACCCGTATAGAGAGACCCAGTACTTC. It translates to CASSVDPYRETQYF.

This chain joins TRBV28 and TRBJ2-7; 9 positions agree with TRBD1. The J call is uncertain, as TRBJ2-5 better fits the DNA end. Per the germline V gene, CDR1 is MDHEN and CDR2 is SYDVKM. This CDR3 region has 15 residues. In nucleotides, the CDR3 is TGTGCCAGCAGTGTAAAGGGACAGGGTCGGAAGACCCAGTACTTC. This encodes CASSVKGQGRKTQYF.

CDR3: CASSPRTGTAATDTQYF. DNA of the CDR3: TGTGCCAGCAGCCCGAGAACCGGGACAGCCGCCACAGATACGCAGTATTTT. This chain uses TRBV5-5 with TRBJ2-3, with TRBD1 matching over 7 bases. The CDR3 is 17 amino acids. V lost 4 bases and J lost 2; bases outside the gene matches: 13. Germline V gene data show CDR1 as SGHKS and CDR2 as YYEKEE (reference sequence).

The CDR3 here is CASSQDPRLAVSTDTQYF. Here the CDR3 DNA reads TGTGCCAGCAGCCAAGATCCACGACTAGCGGTTTCCACAGATACGCAGTATTTT. The genes are TRBV4-2 and TRBJ2-3, with 9 positions matching TRBD2. The junction had 9 bases not matched to a gene; V was cut back by 0 bases and J by 2 bases. The CDR3 consists of 18 residues. CDR1 and CDR2 (germline): LGHNA, YNFKEQ.

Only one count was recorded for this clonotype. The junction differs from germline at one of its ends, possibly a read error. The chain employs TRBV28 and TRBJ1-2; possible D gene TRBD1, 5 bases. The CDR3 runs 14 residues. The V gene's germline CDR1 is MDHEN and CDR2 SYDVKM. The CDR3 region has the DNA TGTACCAGCAGTCAACGGGGGATAGCTTATGGCTACACCTTC. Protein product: CTSSQRGIAYGYTF.

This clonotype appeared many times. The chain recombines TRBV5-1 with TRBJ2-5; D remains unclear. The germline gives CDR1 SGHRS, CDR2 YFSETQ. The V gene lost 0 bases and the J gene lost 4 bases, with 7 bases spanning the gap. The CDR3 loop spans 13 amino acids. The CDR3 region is CASSLEGGETQYF. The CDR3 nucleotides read TGCGCCAGCAGCTTGGAGGGCGGAGAGACCCAGTACTTC.

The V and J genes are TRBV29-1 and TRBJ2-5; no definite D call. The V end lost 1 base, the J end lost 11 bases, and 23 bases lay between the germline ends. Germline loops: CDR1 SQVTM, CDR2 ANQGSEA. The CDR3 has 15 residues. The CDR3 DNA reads TGCAGCGTTGAAGGCGTCCGTGGGGTCAACAATGAGCAGTACTTC. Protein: CSVEGVRGVNNEQYF.

CDR3 DNA: TGCGCCAGCAGCCAAGATAGGTTCACTGAAGCTTTCTTT. This encodes CASSQDRFTEAFF. The rearrangement links TRBV4-3 to TRBJ1-1; D is unclear. The V and J ends lost 0 bases and 4 bases respectively, with 6 bases between them. Germline CDR1 is LGHNA and CDR2 is YSLEER. CDR3 length equals 13 residues.

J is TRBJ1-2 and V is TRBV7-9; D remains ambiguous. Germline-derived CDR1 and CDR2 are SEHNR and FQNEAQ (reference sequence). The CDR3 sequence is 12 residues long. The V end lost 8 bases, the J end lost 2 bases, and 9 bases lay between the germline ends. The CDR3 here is CASGLRNYGYTF. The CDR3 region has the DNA TGTGCCAGCGGGCTCAGAAACTATGGCTACACCTTC. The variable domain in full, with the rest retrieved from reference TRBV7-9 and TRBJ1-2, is DTGVSQNPRHKITKRGQNVTFRCDPISEHNRLYWYRQTLGQGPEFLTYFQNEAQLEKSRLLSDRFSAERPKGSFSTLEIQRTEQGDSAMYLCASGLRNYGYTFGSGTRLTVV.

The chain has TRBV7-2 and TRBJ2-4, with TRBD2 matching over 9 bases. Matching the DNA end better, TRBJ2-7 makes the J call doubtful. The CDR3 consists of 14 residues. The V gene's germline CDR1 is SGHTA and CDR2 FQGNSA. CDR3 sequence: CASSPIAGVNEQYF. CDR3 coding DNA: TGTGCCAGCAGCCCCATAGCGGGAGTCAACGAGCAGTACTTC.

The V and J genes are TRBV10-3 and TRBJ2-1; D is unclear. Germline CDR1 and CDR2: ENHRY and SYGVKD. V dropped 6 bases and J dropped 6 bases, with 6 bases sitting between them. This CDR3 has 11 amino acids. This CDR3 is CAISLSNEQFF. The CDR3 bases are TGTGCCATCAGCCTCAGCAATGAGCAGTTCTTC.

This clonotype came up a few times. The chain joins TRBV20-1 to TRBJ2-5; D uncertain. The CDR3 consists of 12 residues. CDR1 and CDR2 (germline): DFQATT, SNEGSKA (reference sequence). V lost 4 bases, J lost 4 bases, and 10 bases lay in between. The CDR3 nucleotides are TGCAGTGCTACCACCTTGGGAGAGACCCAGTACTTC. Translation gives CSATTLGETQYF.

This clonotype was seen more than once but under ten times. CDR3: CASSLAEMNYEQYF. The CDR3 DNA follows: TGTGCCAGCAGCTTAGCGGAGATGAACTACGAGCAGTACTTC. The V and J genes are TRBV7-2 and TRBJ2-7, with D unclear. Between the trimmed V and J ends, which lost 0 bases and 3 bases, there was a span of 9 bases. The CDR3 has 14 amino acids. Germline V gene lookup returns CDR1 SGHTA and CDR2 FQGNSA.

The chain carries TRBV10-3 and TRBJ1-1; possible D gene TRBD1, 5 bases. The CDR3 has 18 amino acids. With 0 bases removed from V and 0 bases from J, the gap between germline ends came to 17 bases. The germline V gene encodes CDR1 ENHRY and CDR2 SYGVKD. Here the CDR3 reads CAISESTVGRGMNTEAFF. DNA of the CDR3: TGTGCCATCAGTGAGTCAACGGTCGGGAGGGGAATGAACACTGAAGCTTTCTTT.